The entry below describes one TCR beta chain. Its antigen target is currently unknown. Nothing much larger sits one base from this clone, and base qualities are not available. Collaborating institutions collected whole blood in K2EDTA tubes following their own protocols. For TCRbeta analysis, collaborator samples were shipped as frozen whole blood, as isolated PBMCs, or as DNA extracted from either sample type. V has 5 bases trimmed and J has 6 bases trimmed; junction bases matching no gene number 7. The CDR3 spans 14 residues, from the cysteine through the phenylalanine. Of all the DNA, just the CDR3 is kept, 42 bases in frame from base 1. The germline V gene encodes CDR1 LNHDA and CDR2 SQIVND (reference sequence). The data were taken from a study of blood T cell repertoires in COVID-19 (TCRdb year 2020). Notes on the research overall: Samples covering the acute and convalescent phases of COVID-19 were provided by collaborators in the United States, Italy and Spain. The prospective study material was composed of cDNA or gDNA derived from T cells, B-cell-depleted T cells, or PBMCs. The dataset comprised deeply sampled blood TCRbeta repertoires from subjects exposed to, actively infected with, or recovered from COVID-19. The repertoires were released in a freely available public database meant as a resource for research on the immune response to SARS-CoV-2. Samples were obtained from the ongoing ImmuneRACE study (first 160 participants) and from roughly 1,300 subjects provided by 6 global collaborators. Sample metadata almost always included a de-identified subject ID, COVID-19 status, age in years and sex. Where available, HLA class I and class II types were taken from metadata supplied by the sample provider and were not determined by assay-based typing.

Here is what the overall study found, with its caveats: How much clinical and demographic metadata was included differed by source and by participant, and the metadata was provided uncurated.

TCRbeta CDR3 regions were amplified from genomic DNA by means of the immunoSEQ Assay, a bias-controlled multiplex PCR. The authors' analysis ran thus. Within the assay, amplification of reference gene primers was used to estimate how many nucleated cells each sample contained. Sequence reads were collapsed and filtered to measure the absolute abundance of every unique TCRbeta CDR3 rearrangement. For each sample, productive Simpson clonality was calculated as the square root of Simpson's diversity index across productive rearrangements. TCRdb re-hosts the immuneACCESS table, in-frame sequences only. Its copies lack some clones; in the studies checked, an unresolved V gene accounts for under half of them, and the cause for the rest is not known. V and J calls and clone size are those listed in that table; D and trimming were worked out from the DNA. In all, the sample holds about 210,000 clones, and about four fifths of those were seen once. More than 8% of the sample rests with the top ten.

The receptor was derived from a woman aged 45-59 years with acute or convalescent COVID-19. The specimen was peripheral blood. Recombination joined TRBV19 with TRBJ2-7; the central 10 bases match TRBD2. The CDR3 corresponds to CASSSAGGPIEQYF. The DNA reads as follows: TGTGCCAGTAGTTCAGCGGGAGGGCCTATCGAGCAGTACTTC. Beyond the CDR3, the reference TRBV19 and TRBJ2-7 genes provide the residues; the full variable domain reads: DGGITQSPKYLFRKEGQNVTLSCEQNLNHDAMYWYRQDPGQGLRLIYYSQIVNDFQKGDIAEGYSVSREKKESFPLTVTSAQKNPTAFYLCASSSAGGPIEQYFGPGTRLTVT.